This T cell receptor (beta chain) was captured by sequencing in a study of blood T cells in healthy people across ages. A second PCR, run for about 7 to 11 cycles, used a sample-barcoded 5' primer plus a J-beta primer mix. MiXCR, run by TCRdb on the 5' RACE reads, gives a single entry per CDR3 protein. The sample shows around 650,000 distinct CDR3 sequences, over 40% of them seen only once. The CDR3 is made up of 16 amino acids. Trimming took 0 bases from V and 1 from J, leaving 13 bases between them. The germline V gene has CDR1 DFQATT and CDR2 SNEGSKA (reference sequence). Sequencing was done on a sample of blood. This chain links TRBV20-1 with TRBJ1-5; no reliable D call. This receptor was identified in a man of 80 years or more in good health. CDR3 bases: TGCAGTGCTAGAGACCCCTCGGTTAGGAGCAATCAGCCCCAGCATTTT. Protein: CSARDPSVRSNQPQHF.